Following are 27 T cell receptor beta chains from one sample sequenced in a study of Ad26.COV2.S vaccination and SARS-CoV-2 variants. The treatment: some 20 received Ad26.COV2.S at low or high dose, single or two shots; 5 received placebo; per-sample allocation not given. Sampling was done on day 63 after the first vaccine or placebo injection. Assay used: immunoSEQ multiplex PCR; TCRdb lists only in-frame clones, some missing. The sample consists of some 390,000 clones, approximately 89% of them appearing once. The sample consisted of peripheral blood, taken in a trial of Ad26.COV2.S vaccine versus placebo. Source of these receptors: a person aged 18-60 years who received the Ad26.COV2.S COVID-19 vaccine or a placebo.

The chain joins TRBV3-1 (or the pseudogene TRBV3-2) to TRBJ1-2, with 9 bases identical to TRBD1. The length of the CDR3 is 14 residues. Looked up from germline, CDR1 is LGHDT and CDR2 is YNNKEL (reference sequence). The V gene end was trimmed by 1 base and the J gene end by 5 bases; junction bases not matched to a gene: 2. CDR3 in amino acids: CASSQGDRVYGYTF. The CDR3 DNA is TGTGCCAGCAGCCAAGGGGACAGGGTGTATGGCTACACCTTC.

The chain joins TRBV7-8 to TRBJ1-1, with no clear D. The germline CDR1 and CDR2 sequences are SGHVS and FQNEAQ. V was clipped by 1 base and J by 3 bases, with 6 bases between them. This CDR3 region has 13 residues. The CDR3 is CASSLGGDTEAFF. DNA for the CDR3: TGTGCCAGCAGCTTAGGGGGAGACACTGAAGCTTTCTTT. Supplemented by reference TRBV7-8 and TRBJ1-1, the full variable domain reads GAGVSQSPRYKVAKRGQDVALRCDPISGHVSLFWYQQALGQGPEFLTYFQNEAQLDKSGLPSDRFFAERPEGSVSTLKIQRTQQEDSAVYLCASSLGGDTEAFFGQGTRLTVV.

The table lists this clone with a count of one. The chain has TRBV27 and TRBJ2-3, with a weak D call TRBD2 (6 bases). V was pared by 7 bases and J by 0 bases, with 14 bases between. CDR1 and CDR2 (germline): MNHEY, SMNVEV (reference sequence). The CDR3 length is 15 residues. CDR3 nucleotides: TGTGCCAGCACGGGCGGAGGGCCTAGCACAGATACGCAGTATTTT. This gives the protein CASTGGGPSTDTQYF.

This chain uses TRBV5-4 with TRBJ2-1; D perhaps matches TRBD2 (5 bases). This CDR3 contains 14 residues. V gave up 0 bases and J gave up 8 bases, with 12 bases separating them. CDR1 is SGHNT and CDR2 is YYREEE in the germline V gene (reference sequence). CDR3 sequence: CASSLVGARDEQFF. CDR3 coding DNA: TGTGCCAGCAGCTTGGTGGGCGCGAGGGATGAGCAGTTCTTC.

The chain links TRBV5-4 to TRBJ2-4, with no clear D. Germline CDR1 SGHNT, CDR2 YYREEE (reference sequence). Trimming left V 3 bases short and J 1 base short, with 8 bases between. This CDR3 contains 14 residues. The CDR3, as DNA: TGTGCCAGCAGCTCCTCAGGCGCCAAAAACATTCAGTACTTC. Its translation: CASSSSGAKNIQYF.

CDR3 sequence (DNA): TGTGCCAGCATGCAACCTAGCGGTGAGACCCAGTACTTC. It codes for CASMQPSGETQYF. The chain uses TRBV2 and TRBJ2-5, with 7 bases fitting TRBD2. The V segment lost 7 bases and the J segment 5 bases; nucleotides outside the gene matches: 7. The CDR3 has 13 amino acids. Germline V gene sequence: CDR1 SNHLY, CDR2 FYNNEI.

The V gene is TRBV6-5, the J gene TRBJ2-3; D remains unclear. Germline assignment: CDR1 MNHEY and CDR2 SVGAGI. The CDR3 is 13 amino acids. Trimming stripped 6 bases from V and 2 bases from J, with 9 bases between. The CDR3 DNA reads as TGTGCCAGCAGAGCGACAAACACAGATACGCAGTATTTT. As protein: CASRATNTDTQYF.

The V gene is TRBV3-1 (or the pseudogene TRBV3-2), the J gene TRBJ2-1, with D perhaps TRBD1 (5 bases). Trimming shortened V by 1 base and J by 9 bases, and 16 bases separated the two germline ends. The CDR3 is made up of 15 amino acids. CDR1 LGHDT and CDR2 YNNKEL come from the germline V gene (reference sequence). CDR3 in amino acids: CASSQVGSGLSEQFF. CDR3 DNA sequence: TGTGCCAGCAGCCAAGTAGGGTCAGGGTTAAGTGAGCAGTTCTTC.

The chain combines TRBV5-1 with TRBJ2-5, with TRBD2 as a possible D gene (5 bases). This CDR3 is 14 amino acids long. Germline values: CDR1 SGHRS, CDR2 YFSETQ. Trimming left V 2 bases short and J 1 base short, with 9 bases between. CDR3 nucleotide sequence: TGCGCCAGCAGCTTATCGGACTCCCAAGAGACCCAGTACTTC. Protein sequence: CASSLSDSQETQYF.

The rearrangement links TRBV29-1 to TRBJ2-5; 9 nucleotides line up with TRBD2. The CDR3 covers 14 residues. The ends lost 5 bases at V and 5 bases at J; junction bases unmatched: 9. The germline V gene encodes CDR1 SQVTM and CDR2 ANQGSEA. The CDR3 nucleotides are TGCAGCGTTTCCCTGCGGCGGGAGGGGGAGACCCAGTACTTC. Translation: CSVSLRREGETQYF.

This clone was counted a few times. The gene calls are TRBV7-9 and TRBJ2-2; 8 positions match TRBD1. The CDR3 totals 15 residues. Trimming at V came to 4 bases and at J to 6 bases, leaving 7 bases not matched to a gene. Per germline, CDR1 SEHNR and CDR2 FQNEAQ (reference sequence). The CDR3 sequence is CASSSGDRPAGELFF. Here the CDR3 DNA reads TGTGCCAGCAGCTCAGGGGACAGGCCGGCCGGGGAGCTGTTTTTT. The full variable domain, rest sourced from reference TRBV7-9 and TRBJ2-2, is DTGVSQNPRHKITKRGQNVTFRCDPISEHNRLYWYRQTLGQGPEFLTYFQNEAQLEKSRLLSDRFSAERPKGSFSTLEIQRTEQGDSAMYLCASSSGDRPAGELFFGEGSRLTVL.

The V call is TRBV7-8, the J call TRBJ2-5; the match to TRBD2 covers 10 bases. The CDR3 has 17 residues. The germline V gene has CDR1 SGHVS and CDR2 FQNEAQ. With 1 base clipped from V and 5 bases from J, the junction kept 10 bases outside the gene matches. This chain's CDR3 is CASSLGWGLARVETQYF. The DNA for the CDR3 is TGTGCCAGCAGCTTAGGCTGGGGACTAGCGAGGGTTGAGACCCAGTACTTC.

This clone appeared a single time. The chain carries TRBV2 and TRBJ2-5; D remains unclear. The CDR3 totals 13 residues. Trimming removed 3 bases from V and 3 bases from J, with 8 bases in between. Per germline, CDR1 SNHLY and CDR2 FYNNEI. Here the CDR3 reads CASSEGTKETQYF. Here the CDR3 DNA reads TGTGCCAGCAGTGAGGGAACAAAAGAGACCCAGTACTTC.

This chain connects TRBV5-4 to TRBJ2-2, with 12 bases lining up with TRBD2. Germline V CDR1 and CDR2: SGHNT, YYREEE (reference sequence). The V segment lost 0 bases and the J segment 7 bases; nucleotides outside the gene matches: 4. This CDR3 contains 16 residues. The CDR3 region is CASSLASGRGVGELFF. The CDR3 region has the DNA TGTGCCAGCAGCTTGGCTAGCGGGAGGGGAGTCGGGGAGCTGTTTTTT.

In this sample, this clone turned up a few times. This chain uses TRBV5-4 with TRBJ2-7; 8 bases line up with TRBD1. With V trimmed by 4 bases and J by 2 bases, 17 bases remained unmatched. Per germline, CDR1 SGHNT and CDR2 YYREEE (reference sequence). The CDR3 has 18 amino acids. CDR3 protein: CASSPTGRGTGKTYEQYF. CDR3 nucleotide sequence: TGTGCCAGCAGCCCGACAGGCAGGGGGACAGGAAAAACCTACGAGCAGTACTTC.

The chain combines TRBV5-1 with TRBJ1-6; D gene ambiguous. The CDR3 runs to 13 residues. V lost 4 bases to trimming and J lost 7 bases, with 9 bases between them. Germline lookup yields CDR1 SGHRS and CDR2 YFSETQ. The CDR3 loop is CASSGQRNSPLHF. Here the CDR3 DNA reads TGCGCCAGCAGCGGGCAGAGGAATTCACCCCTCCACTTT.

J is TRBJ2-2 and V is TRBV19; 9 bases fit TRBD2. Germline V lookup: CDR1 LNHDA, CDR2 SQIVND (reference sequence). The CDR3 runs to 18 residues. Trimming took 6 bases from V and 0 from J; bases not matched to a gene: 11. CDR3 sequence: CASRRETSGPTNTGELFF. In DNA form, the CDR3 reads TGTGCCAGTAGGAGGGAGACTAGCGGACCAACGAACACCGGGGAGCTGTTTTTT.

J is TRBJ2-7 and V is TRBV27; 7 positions agree with TRBD2. The germline V gene has CDR1 MNHEY and CDR2 SMNVEV (reference sequence). Trimming at V came to 3 bases and at J to 4 bases, leaving 9 bases not matched to a gene. The CDR3 consists of 15 residues. The CDR3 DNA reads TGTGCCAGCAGTTTCCGGTTAGCGGGCGAATACGAGCAGTACTTC. This encodes CASSFRLAGEYEQYF.

This chain joins TRBV7-2 and TRBJ2-3; D is tentatively TRBD1 or TRBD2 (5 bases each). Trimming cost V 5 bases and J 1 base, with 19 bases left between them. This CDR3 comprises 17 residues. Germline CDR1 and CDR2: SGHTA and FQGNSA. CDR3 amino acids: CASSPARGVRGTDTQYF. CDR3 in DNA: TGTGCCAGCAGCCCGGCAAGAGGGGTGCGCGGCACAGATACGCAGTATTTT.

The chain recombines TRBV19 with TRBJ2-2, with D perhaps matching TRBD1 or TRBD2 (6 bases each). This CDR3 has 17 residues. V was trimmed by 2 bases and J by 4 bases, leaving 17 bases between them. Germline V gives CDR1 LNHDA, CDR2 SQIVND (reference sequence). CDR3 loop: CASSIRGRGETTGELFF. In nucleotides, the CDR3 is TGTGCCAGTAGTATACGGGGAAGGGGGGAAACCACCGGGGAGCTGTTTTTT. Looking up the rest from reference TRBV19 and TRBJ2-2 gives the full variable domain: DGGITQSPKYLFRKEGQNVTLSCEQNLNHDAMYWYRQDPGQGLRLIYYSQIVNDFQKGDIAEGYSVSREKKESFPLTVTSAQKNPTAFYLCASSIRGRGETTGELFFGEGSRLTVL.

V gene TRBV2 combines with J gene TRBJ1-2; D unclear. CDR1 and CDR2 from the germline V gene are SNHLY and FYNNEI. The ends were cut back, 3 bases at V and 4 bases at J, with 9 bases in the middle. The CDR3 runs 13 residues. CDR3 in DNA: TGTGCCAGCAGTGATGGCAGGCTCTATGGCTACACCTTC. It codes for CASSDGRLYGYTF.

The chain is built from TRBV6-5 and TRBJ1-6; perhaps TRBD1 as D (6 bases). Germline V gene data show CDR1 as MNHEY and CDR2 as SVGAGI. Deletions cut 6 bases from V and 4 bases from J, with 10 bases between. There are 14 residues in the CDR3. CDR3 sequence: CASSSTGYNSPLHF. The CDR3 DNA sequence: TGTGCCAGCAGCTCCACAGGGTATAATTCACCCCTCCACTTT.

The chain is built from TRBV30 and TRBJ2-2, with no clear D. The CDR3 is made up of 14 amino acids. CDR1 and CDR2 (germline): GTSNPN, SVGIG (reference sequence). The ends were cut back, 3 bases at V and 1 base at J, with 9 bases in the middle. CDR3 amino acids: CAWSPIKNTGELFF. The CDR3 DNA is TGTGCCTGGAGCCCCATCAAGAACACCGGGGAGCTGTTTTTT.

The V and J genes are TRBV29-1 and TRBJ2-2, with 8 nucleotides matching TRBD1. Germline-derived CDR1 and CDR2 are SQVTM and ANQGSEA. The trim removed 6 bases at V and 0 bases at J, leaving 3 bases unmatched. The CDR3 consists of 14 residues. The CDR3 loop reads CSVTGVANTGELFF. CDR3 nucleotides: TGCAGCGTGACAGGGGTCGCGAACACCGGGGAGCTGTTTTTT.

The chain recombines TRBV7-8 with TRBJ2-7; D is uncertain. Germline loops: CDR1 SGHVS, CDR2 FQNEAQ. V gave up 1 base and J gave up 2 bases, with 6 bases separating them. This CDR3 has 13 amino acids. The CDR3 loop reads CASSLGVAYEQYF. The CDR3 nucleotides read TGTGCCAGCAGCTTAGGGGTTGCCTACGAGCAGTACTTC.

This chain links TRBV5-1 with TRBJ1-1, with D uncertain. Germline assignment: CDR1 SGHRS and CDR2 YFSETQ. Trimming left V 0 bases short and J 1 base short, with 10 bases between. This CDR3 contains 15 residues. The CDR3 is CASSLGPGWNTEAFF. The CDR3 DNA reads as TGCGCCAGCAGCTTGGGGCCAGGTTGGAACACTGAAGCTTTCTTT.

This chain joins TRBV7-2 and TRBJ2-1; TRBD2 matches 7 bases. V lost 5 bases to trimming and J lost 6 bases; unmatched junction nucleotides: 13. This CDR3 comprises 16 residues. Per germline, CDR1 SGHTA and CDR2 FQGNSA. CDR3 coding DNA: TGTGCCAGCAGCCCGCCCGGGGGGTCTGGGTTCAATGAGCAGTTCTTC. It translates to CASSPPGGSGFNEQFF.